These 4 T cell receptor beta chains came from one sample sequenced in a study of cytomegalovirus exposure and HLA in healthy donors listed by TCRdb under 2017. Library prep was done by the immunoSEQ multiplex PCR assay. A mixture of 60 forward primers for TCR Vbeta segments and 13 reverse primers for TCR Jbeta segments was used in the multiplex PCR. TCRdb stores this immuneACCESS table with in-frame sequences only. Part of the clones is absent; in the studies checked, under half of the shortfall reflects unresolved V genes, and no reason is known for the rest. This sample has approximately 120,000 clones in its table, and roughly 15% of those were observed once. The ten largest clonotypes hold approximately 2.9% of the sample. Material: PBMCs. The receptor set was obtained from a female donor in good health and CMV-seropositive.

This clone has more than one count but fewer than ten. The J gene is TRBJ1-5, the V gene TRBV27; 9 bases map to TRBD1. This CDR3 is 15 amino acids long. V lost 7 bases, J lost 6 bases, and 10 bases stayed unmatched. CDR1 is MNHEY and CDR2 is SMNVEV in the germline V gene (reference sequence). CDR3 in amino acids: CASKTGQGYPQPQHF. The CDR3 DNA is TGTGCCAGCAAAACGGGACAGGGCTATCCTCAGCCCCAGCATTTT.

The chain is built from TRBV28 and TRBJ1-2, with TRBD1 as a possible D gene (5 bases). Per germline, CDR1 MDHEN and CDR2 SYDVKM. Trimming removed 6 bases at V and 9 bases at J, with 14 bases between. The CDR3 totals 12 residues. In nucleotides, the CDR3 is TGTGCCAGCAGCGGGACTGAGGCGCGCTACACCTTC. This sequence encodes CASSGTEARYTF.

V usage is TRBV27 and J usage is TRBJ2-5; D unresolved. The ends were cut back, 7 bases at V and 7 bases at J, with 16 bases in the middle. CDR3 length equals 13 residues. CDR1 and CDR2 (germline): MNHEY, SMNVEV (reference sequence). The CDR3 sequence: CASMSSLIGTQYF. The DNA for the CDR3 is TGTGCCAGCATGAGTTCCCTGATCGGGACCCAGTACTTC.

This clone turned up a few times. The V and J genes are TRBV5-1 and TRBJ2-7, with a possible D match to TRBD1 (7 bases). The CDR3 is 17 residues long. CDR1 and CDR2 from the germline V gene are SGHRS and YFSETQ. The V end lost 3 bases, the J end lost 3 bases, and 22 bases lay between the germline ends. As DNA, the CDR3 is TGCGCCAGCAGCTCCCAACCAGGGGGGATGCTGGGCTACGAGCAGTACTTC. Encoded protein: CASSSQPGGMLGYEQYF.